This TCR beta chain was identified in a study of OX40 agonist ivuxolimab in advanced cancers. Study-level background: A history of anti-PD-1, anti-PD-L1 or anti-CTLA-4 therapy was acceptable, and about 40% had some.

Broader study findings: Among the lowest peripheral clonal expansion occurred in 0.1-3.0 mg/kg partial responders.

The CDR3 is 13 amino acids. Germline CDR1 reads SGHVS; CDR2 reads FNYEAQ. V gave up 4 bases and J gave up 2 bases, with 8 bases separating them. This clone was observed a single time. Its antigen remains unknown. Produced via immunoSEQ multiplex PCR; TCRdb's table is partial and in-frame only. Of over 15,000 clones in the sample, more than 75% were seen once. This material consisted of CD4+ or CD8+ T cells sorted from blood, taken in a trial of the OX40 agonist ivuxolimab. The TCR sequence derives from an adult with an advanced solid tumor such as melanoma, head and neck, liver or kidney cancer. The chain links TRBV7-6 to TRBJ1-1; D is uncertain. The CDR3 protein is CASSSHLNTEAFF. Here the CDR3 DNA reads TGTGCCAGCAGCTCGCACTTAAACACTGAAGCTTTCTTT.